The 17 T cell receptor beta chains below were found in one sample sequenced in a study of CD8+ T cells in alopecia areata. Treatment defined: oral pan-JAK inhibitor, 5-10 mg twice daily. Investigators isolated RNA and reverse transcribed it into cDNA to act as the sequencing template. TCRdb's table, derived via immunoSEQ multiplex PCR, lists solely in-frame clones and lacks some. Of roughly 120,000 clones in the sample, around 58% were seen once. The sample in question was CD8+ T cells sorted from blood, obtained at week 4, from a patient treated with tofacitinib. These TCRs come from a human donor with alopecia areata.

The V gene is TRBV30, the J gene TRBJ2-5; 7 positions match TRBD2. The J segment lost 2 bases and the V segment lost 0 bases, leaving 3 bases of the junction unmatched. The CDR3 contains 14 residues. Germline values: CDR1 GTSNPN, CDR2 SVGIG (reference sequence). The chain's CDR3 is CAWSVGRGQETQYF. The CDR3 nucleotides read TGTGCCTGGAGTGTAGGGCGGGGGCAAGAGACCCAGTACTTC.

This rearrangement joins TRBV5-5 to TRBJ1-1, with D uncertain. With 5 bases removed from V and 1 base from J, the gap between germline ends came to 0 bases. There are 10 residues in the CDR3. The germline gives CDR1 SGHKS, CDR2 YYEKEE (reference sequence). The CDR3 protein is CASRNTEAFF. CDR3 nucleotides: TGTGCCAGCAGGAACACTGAAGCTTTCTTT.

Here the CDR3 reads CASSYAYEQYF. The DNA of the CDR3 is TGTGCCAGCAGTTACGCCTACGAGCAGTACTTC. This chain joins TRBV6-5 and TRBJ2-7; no firm D call. The CDR3 spans 11 residues. From germline, CDR1 is MNHEY and CDR2 SVGAGI. V was trimmed by 2 bases and J by 2 bases, leaving 1 base between them.

This chain uses TRBV7-9 with TRBJ1-5, with D unresolved. Germline V lookup: CDR1 SEHNR, CDR2 FQNEAQ (reference sequence). V lost 6 bases and J lost 3, with 15 bases in between. The CDR3 length is 15 residues. In nucleotides, the CDR3 is TGTGCCAGCAGGAGGTTTTGGGTCCACAATCAGCCCCAGCATTTT. It encodes CASRRFWVHNQPQHF.

V and J are TRBV27 and TRBJ2-5; no firm D call. V dropped 7 bases and J dropped 5 bases, with 8 bases sitting between them. Germline CDR1 is MNHEY and CDR2 is SMNVEV (reference sequence). CDR3 length equals 11 residues. CDR3 sequence: CASIGGETQYF. CDR3 nucleotides: TGTGCCAGCATAGGTGGGGAGACCCAGTACTTC.

In its sample, this clone was seen a few times. The CDR3 DNA reads TGTGCCAGCCCGTTGAGAGCCACCGGGGAGCTGTTTTTT. This sequence encodes CASPLRATGELFF. This sequence joins TRBV7-9 and TRBJ2-2; D is unclear. The CDR3 loop spans 13 amino acids. Germline assignment: CDR1 SEHNR and CDR2 FQNEAQ (reference sequence). V lost 8 bases, J lost 4 bases, and 11 bases lay in between.

This clone was seen more than once but under ten times. The chain is built from TRBV7-9 and TRBJ2-5; the match to TRBD1 covers 7 bases. The CDR3 extends over 16 amino acids. J was trimmed by 2 bases and V by 5 bases; bases with no gene match: 11. CDR1 is SEHNR, CDR2 FQNEAQ, per germline (reference sequence). For the CDR3, the DNA is TGTGCCAGCAGCCAGGGACAGACCTCAACTCAAGAGACCCAGTACTTC. Translating gives CASSQGQTSTQETQYF.

The J gene is TRBJ2-7, the V gene TRBV6-5, with 7 bases that match TRBD1. CDR1 is MNHEY, CDR2 SVGAGI, per germline. The V and J ends lost 0 bases and 2 bases, in that order; junction bases with no gene match: 7. CDR3 length equals 16 residues. CDR3 DNA: TGTGCCAGCAGTTACTCGACAGGGATGAATACCTACGAGCAGTACTTC. Protein: CASSYSTGMNTYEQYF.

Details on this clone: An end of the junction does not agree with germline; a read error may underlie this. V and J are TRBV7-9 and TRBJ2-5; 10 bases align to TRBD2. The length of the CDR3 is 14 residues. Germline CDR1 and CDR2: SEHNR and FQNEAQ (reference sequence). The CDR3 reads CTSSLGLAEETQYF. CDR3 nucleotides: TGTACCAGCAGCTTAGGACTAGCGGAAGAGACCCAGTACTTC.

The V gene is TRBV29-1, the J gene TRBJ2-2; 9 positions agree with TRBD1. CDR1 and CDR2 from the germline V gene are SQVTM and ANQGSEA. Germline trimming cut 6 bases from V and 4 bases from J; bases unmatched to any gene: 9. The CDR3 sequence is 15 residues long. The CDR3: CSVNRDRAITGELFF. The CDR3 coding sequence is TGCAGCGTGAACCGGGACAGGGCGATCACCGGGGAGCTGTTTTTT.

V and J are TRBV5-1 and TRBJ2-7; a weak D match, TRBD2 (5 bases). Germline CDR1 is SGHRS and CDR2 is YFSETQ. This CDR3 comprises 13 residues. Trimming cost V 0 bases and J 2 bases, with 6 bases left between them. In nucleotides, the CDR3 is TGCGCCAGCAGCTTGGACGGGGCCTACGAGCAGTACTTC. Translation: CASSLDGAYEQYF.

The chain employs TRBV7-9 and TRBJ2-5, with D hard to call. This CDR3 spans 13 amino acids. Germline V gene sequence: CDR1 SEHNR, CDR2 FQNEAQ (reference sequence). Trimming took 4 bases from V and 3 from J, leaving 9 bases between them. Written as DNA, the CDR3 is TGTGCCAGCAGCTCACCGGCTAAAGAGACCCAGTACTTC. As protein: CASSSPAKETQYF.

The chain is built from TRBV9 and TRBJ2-2; tentatively, D is TRBD1 or TRBD2 (5 bases each). Trimming removed 5 bases at V and 4 bases at J, with 9 bases between. The CDR3 extends over 13 amino acids. CDR1 SGDLS and CDR2 YYNGEE come from the germline V gene. The CDR3 DNA sequence: TGTGCCAGCAGTCCTGGGGGCACCGGGGAGCTGTTTTTT. This codes for CASSPGGTGELFF.

The chain employs TRBV4-3 and TRBJ1-4; D may be TRBD1 (5 bases). CDR1 LGHNA and CDR2 YSLEER come from the germline V gene. V shed 3 bases and J shed 2 bases, with 13 bases lying between them. The CDR3 runs 16 residues. In DNA, the CDR3 is TGCGCCAGCAGCCAGCCTTGGGGGGGGACTAATGAAAAACTGTTTTTT. This codes for CASSQPWGGTNEKLFF.

V usage is TRBV4-3 and J usage is TRBJ1-6; no definite D call. V was trimmed by 5 bases and J by 2 bases, leaving 7 bases between them. The CDR3 length is 14 residues. CDR1 and CDR2 from the germline V gene are LGHNA and YSLEER. CDR3: CASSDITYNSPLHF. The CDR3 region has the DNA TGCGCCAGCAGCGATATCACCTATAATTCACCCCTCCACTTT.

This clone has more than one count but fewer than ten. The chain carries TRBV5-4 and TRBJ2-1, with D perhaps TRBD2 (5 bases). Germline values: CDR1 SGHNT, CDR2 YYREEE (reference sequence). CDR3 length: 11 residues. Deletions cut 4 bases from V and 7 bases from J, with 6 bases between. The CDR3, as DNA: TGTGCCAGCAGCCCGGGGAATGAGCAGTTCTTC. Its translation: CASSPGNEQFF. Full variable domain (remainder filled in from reference TRBV5-4 and TRBJ2-1): ETGVTQSPTHLIKTRGQQVTLRCSSQSGHNTVSWYQQALGQGPQFIFQYYREEENGRGNFPPRFSGLQFPNYSSELNVNALELDDSALYLCASSPGNEQFFGPGTRLTVL.

This clone was detected a few times. The V and J genes are TRBV9 and TRBJ1-5; possibly TRBD1 for D (5 bases). The germline V gene encodes CDR1 SGDLS and CDR2 YYNGEE. The CDR3 totals 15 residues. Trimming pared 0 bases from V and 3 bases from J, leaving 10 bases between. CDR3 nucleotide sequence: TGTGCCAGCAGCGTAGAAGGGACCGACAATCAGCCCCAGCATTTT. Amino acids: CASSVEGTDNQPQHF.